Following are 23 T cell receptor beta chains from one sample sequenced in a study of PD-L1 blockade in urothelial cancer. Generated by immunoSEQ multiplex PCR, the TCRdb table keeps only in-frame clones and is missing some. This sample has some 120,000 clones, with approximately 90% found just once. Time point described: peripheral blood 6 weeks after treatment start. The source was PBMCs, collected around atezolizumab (anti-PD-L1) treatment. These receptors were obtained from a man in his 60s with urothelial cancer.

This rearrangement joins TRBV19 to TRBJ1-2; 11 bases line up with TRBD1. Unmatched junction bases numbered 8, after V lost 6 bases and J lost 11 bases. The CDR3 runs to 13 residues. Germline-derived CDR1 and CDR2 are LNHDA and SQIVND (reference sequence). The CDR3 loop reads CASSPPRDRGYTF. The DNA for the CDR3 is TGTGCCAGTAGCCCCCCCCGGGACAGGGGGTACACCTTC.

The rearrangement joins TRBV19 to TRBJ1-1; TRBD1 matches 7 bases. The germline gives CDR1 LNHDA, CDR2 SQIVND (reference sequence). The CDR3 loop spans 13 amino acids. V trimming: 4 bases; J trimming: 6 bases; junction bases outside the gene matches: 5. As DNA, the CDR3 is TGTGCCAGTAGTAAGACAGGGAGCGCTGAAGCTTTCTTT. Residues: CASSKTGSAEAFF.

The chain is built from TRBV6-6 and TRBJ2-1; maybe TRBD1 (6 bases). Trimming removed 5 bases at V and 12 bases at J, with 14 bases between. Germline CDR1 is MNHNY and CDR2 is SVGAGI (reference sequence). CDR3 length: 12 residues. CDR3 loop: CASSPQGPGQFF. The CDR3 coding sequence is TGTGCCAGCAGTCCACAGGGTCCAGGGCAGTTCTTC.

The chain joins TRBV6-1 to TRBJ2-3; D not certain. CDR3 length: 15 amino acids. The germline gives CDR1 MNHNS, CDR2 SASEGT. V gave up 2 bases and J gave up 6 bases, with 15 bases separating them. This CDR3 is CASSEHEVAGDTQYF. The DNA for the CDR3 is TGTGCCAGCAGTGAACACGAAGTAGCTGGGGATACGCAGTATTTT.

Only one count was recorded for this clone. The chain carries TRBV2 and TRBJ2-1; no reliable D call. There are 14 residues in the CDR3. The germline gives CDR1 SNHLY, CDR2 FYNNEI. V was pared by 6 bases and J by 0 bases, with 9 bases between. The CDR3 loop is CASSLRGSYNEQFF. Written as DNA, the CDR3 is TGTGCCAGCAGCCTTAGAGGCTCCTACAATGAGCAGTTCTTC.

The chain is built from TRBV28 and TRBJ1-6; 8 nucleotides agree with TRBD1. Germline V gene lookup returns CDR1 MDHEN and CDR2 SYDVKM. Trimming at V came to 6 bases and at J to 10 bases, leaving 11 bases not matched to a gene. CDR3 size: 15 residues. In DNA form, the CDR3 reads TGTGCCAGCAGCCCCCGGACAGGGCCGGGGTCACCCCTCCACTTT. It codes for CASSPRTGPGSPLHF.

In this sample, this clone turned up once. This chain uses TRBV11-2 with TRBJ2-7; 8 nucleotides agree with TRBD1. V lost 4 bases to trimming and J lost 6 bases; unmatched junction nucleotides: 5. The CDR3 consists of 13 residues. Germline CDR1 is SGHAT and CDR2 is FQNNGV. The CDR3 DNA reads TGTGCCAGCAGCTGGACAGGGCCGAGCGAGCAGTACTTC. Protein: CASSWTGPSEQYF.

J is TRBJ2-1 and V is TRBV5-1; 8 nucleotides match TRBD2. CDR3 length: 15 amino acids. J lost 3 bases, V lost 6 bases, and 8 bases had no gene match. Germline CDR1 and CDR2: SGHRS and YFSETQ. The CDR3, as DNA: TGCGCCAGCACCCAAGCGGGAGTTGGCTACAATGAGCAGTTCTTC. This encodes CASTQAGVGYNEQFF.

J is TRBJ2-3 and V is TRBV28, with 11 bases fitting TRBD1. Looked up from germline, CDR1 is MDHEN and CDR2 is SYDVKM. After removal of 6 bases from V and 0 bases from J, the junction contained 2 bases not matched to a gene. The CDR3 length is 15 residues. CDR3 nucleotides: TGTGCCAGCAGGGGACAGGGGGAGAGCACAGATACGCAGTATTTT. It encodes CASRGQGESTDTQYF.

The gene calls are TRBV6-1 and TRBJ2-5, with 9 bases matching TRBD1. V lost 7 bases, J lost 1 base, and 4 bases stayed unmatched. Germline V gene data show CDR1 as MNHNS and CDR2 as SASEGT. There are 14 residues in the CDR3. The CDR3 DNA reads TGTGCCAGCAAGGGGACAGGGCTCCAAGAGACCCAGTACTTC. Encoded protein: CASKGTGLQETQYF.

This rearrangement joins TRBV28 to TRBJ2-7; 16 positions match TRBD2. The V gene's germline CDR1 is MDHEN and CDR2 SYDVKM. V was clipped by 6 bases and J by 2 bases; unmatched bases: 4. The CDR3 loop spans 16 amino acids. CDR3: CASRAGTSGRAYEQYF. Written as DNA, the CDR3 is TGTGCCAGCAGAGCCGGGACTAGCGGGAGGGCCTACGAGCAGTACTTC. The full variable domain, with the rest looked up from reference TRBV28 and TRBJ2-7, is DVKVTQSSRYLVKRTGEKVFLECVQDMDHENMFWYRQDPGLGLRLIYFSYDVKMKEKGDIPEGYSVSREKKERFSLILESASTNQTSMYLCASRAGTSGRAYEQYFGPGTRLTVT.

This rearrangement joins TRBV6-5 to TRBJ1-2; TRBD1 might be the D (5 bases). V lost 6 bases to trimming and J lost 11 bases, with 16 bases between them. Germline values: CDR1 MNHEY, CDR2 SVGAGI. The CDR3 has 12 residues. The CDR3 DNA is TGTGCCAGCAGCGGAGGGGCTATGGCATACACCTTC. The encoded protein is CASSGGAMAYTF.

The chain recombines TRBV19 with TRBJ2-3, with no clear D. The CDR3 covers 11 residues. From germline, CDR1 is LNHDA and CDR2 SQIVND (reference sequence). V was cut by 4 bases and J by 14 bases, with 13 bases left in between. CDR3 sequence (DNA): TGTGCCAGTAGTACAGACCGTTCTCGGTATTTT. Its translation: CASSTDRSRYF.

The rearrangement joins TRBV4-3 to TRBJ1-1; 8 nucleotides align to TRBD1. The CDR3 extends over 15 amino acids. CDR1 is LGHNA, CDR2 YSLEER, per germline. V shed 0 bases and J 7 bases; nucleotides not matched to a gene: 7. CDR3 protein: CASSQDHGTGGEAFF. Here the CDR3 DNA reads TGCGCCAGCAGCCAAGATCATGGCACAGGGGGTGAAGCTTTCTTT.

This chain links TRBV11-3 with TRBJ2-3, with 9 bases identical to TRBD2. CDR1 is SGHNT and CDR2 is YENEEA in the germline V gene. The CDR3 is 18 residues long. Trimming removed 1 base from V and 2 bases from J; junction bases left unmatched: 10. The CDR3 DNA reads as TGTGCCAGCAGCTTAGGTAGCGGGAGTCCCTTTTCCACAGATACGCAGTATTTT. Translating gives CASSLGSGSPFSTDTQYF.

The rearrangement links TRBV30 to TRBJ2-1; perhaps TRBD1 as D (6 bases). Germline V gene data show CDR1 as GTSNPN and CDR2 as SVGIG (reference sequence). This CDR3 has 15 residues. Trimming left V 0 bases short and J 1 base short, with 10 bases between. The CDR3 DNA follows: TGTGCCTGGAGTGTAGGGCAGGGGTCCTACAATGAGCAGTTCTTC. Its translation: CAWSVGQGSYNEQFF.

This chain connects TRBV19 to TRBJ1-5; D not certain. This CDR3 is built from 12 residues. With 4 bases removed from V and 9 bases from J, the gap between germline ends came to 10 bases. Germline V CDR1 and CDR2: LNHDA, SQIVND (reference sequence). In DNA, the CDR3 is TGTGCCAGTAGTACCGGTCCGGGGCCCCAGCATTTT. Its protein product is CASSTGPGPQHF.

V usage is TRBV11-2 and J usage is TRBJ2-1, with 9 bases identical to TRBD2. The V gene end was trimmed by 8 bases and the J gene end by 2 bases; junction bases not matched to a gene: 10. The CDR3 length is 16 residues. Per the germline V gene, CDR1 is SGHAT and CDR2 is FQNNGV. The DNA for the CDR3 is TGTGCCAGCGGGCGATCTAGCGGGGTAGCCTACAATGAGCAGTTCTTC. Translation gives CASGRSSGVAYNEQFF.

This clone was counted a single time. V is TRBV11-2 and J is TRBJ1-6; D unresolved. The V gene's germline CDR1 is SGHAT and CDR2 FQNNGV. The CDR3 has 14 residues. V was pared by 8 bases and J by 5 bases, with 13 bases between. CDR3 amino acids: CASGRPRNNSPLHF. CDR3 nucleotide sequence: TGTGCCAGCGGGAGACCCAGAAATAATTCACCCCTCCACTTT.

This sequence joins TRBV7-6 and TRBJ2-7; D possibly corresponds to TRBD2 (6 bases). Germline values: CDR1 SGHVS, CDR2 FNYEAQ. The ends were cut back, 2 bases at V and 6 bases at J, with 23 bases in the middle. This CDR3 spans 17 amino acids. CDR3 sequence reads: CASSLRTSLPPRTEQYF. The CDR3 coding sequence is TGTGCCAGCAGCTTAAGAACTAGCCTCCCCCCAAGGACCGAGCAGTACTTC.

The chain joins TRBV29-1 to TRBJ2-2; TRBD2 agrees at 8 bases. V dropped 4 bases and J dropped 1; count of bases not matched to a gene: 5. CDR1 and CDR2 (germline): SQVTM, ANQGSEA. The CDR3 totals 15 residues. The CDR3 bases are TGCAGCGTTGGGAGCGGGGGAGGGAACACCGGGGAGCTGTTTTTT. It codes for CSVGSGGGNTGELFF.

The chain joins TRBV19 to TRBJ2-1; TRBD2 aligns across 10 bases. The CDR3 is made up of 17 amino acids. J gave up 9 bases and V 1 base, and 12 bases lay outside the gene matches. The germline CDR1 and CDR2 sequences are LNHDA and SQIVND (reference sequence). In DNA form, the CDR3 reads TGTGCCAGTAGTATAGTGCCCGGGACTAGCGTCCGGGGTGAGCAGTTCTTC. This sequence encodes CASSIVPGTSVRGEQFF.

The chain links TRBV7-8 to TRBJ2-7, with TRBD1 identical over 8 bases. Germline loops: CDR1 SGHVS, CDR2 FQNEAQ. The CDR3 has 16 amino acids. Trimming removed 5 bases from V and 0 bases from J; junction bases left unmatched: 9. The CDR3 coding sequence is TGTGCCAGCAGCCCCCGGTCCGGGACAGGCTCCTACGAGCAGTACTTC. This translates into CASSPRSGTGSYEQYF.